This T cell receptor (beta chain) appears in the sequencing data of a study of cytomegalovirus exposure and HLA in healthy donors. Findings and limits, study-wide: Later, an analysis found that common viral pathogens appeared to be linked with several of the most significant clusters.

PCR primers comprised 60 Vbeta and 13 Jbeta primers. Assay used: immunoSEQ multiplex PCR; TCRdb lists only in-frame clones, some missing. The sample holds about 140,000 clones, approximately 65% seen once. Per germline, CDR1 SGDLS and CDR2 YYNGEE. The V gene end was trimmed by 3 bases and the J gene end by 2 bases; junction bases not matched to a gene: 11. The CDR3 is 18 amino acids. Note on this clone: What it binds is not known.

The receptor's source is a woman aged 60-75 years in good health and CMV-seronegative. Material for sequencing was PBMCs. The chain uses TRBV9 and TRBJ2-2; 9 positions agree with TRBD2. In DNA, the CDR3 is TGTGCCAGCAGCGAATGGGAGGTGACTAGCGGAAACACCGGGGAGCTGTTTTTT. Its translation: CASSEWEVTSGNTGELFF.